These 14 T cell receptor beta chains were all obtained from the same sample, sequenced in a study of read filtering for tumor transcriptome and immune sequencing. From roughly 0.4 ug of RNA, a library with molecular barcoded alpha/delta and beta/gamma adaptors was made. MiXCR, applied by TCRdb to the reads, yields one record per CDR3 protein. The table records 20,000 to 25,000 distinct CDR3 sequences, roughly 15% of them present only once. Material: a population of CD138-negative cells sorted from bone marrow. The receptor set was obtained from a donor aged 40 or over with multiple myeloma.

In this sample, this clonotype turned up a few times. The chain uses TRBV4-2 and TRBJ2-3; D is unclear. V lost 1 base and J lost 2, with 10 bases in between. Germline V gene lookup returns CDR1 LGHNA and CDR2 YNFKEQ. The CDR3 contains 15 residues. The CDR3 DNA reads TGTGCCAGCAGCCAAGGTCGTCAGTCCACAGATACGCAGTATTTT. Amino acid sequence: CASSQGRQSTDTQYF.

The V and J genes are TRBV28 and TRBJ1-1; possible D gene TRBD1, 5 bases. Germline CDR1 reads MDHEN; CDR2 reads SYDVKM. The CDR3 is 15 amino acids. V lost 6 bases to trimming and J lost 1 base, with 15 bases between them. CDR3 DNA: TGTGCCAGCAGGCGCGGGGGGACGGGGAACACTGAAGCTTTCTTT. Encoded protein: CASRRGGTGNTEAFF. Combining the CDR3 with reference TRBV28 and TRBJ1-1 gives the whole variable domain DVKVTQSSRYLVKRTGEKVFLECVQDMDHENMFWYRQDPGLGLRLIYFSYDVKMKEKGDIPEGYSVSREKKERFSLILESASTNQTSMYLCASRRGGTGNTEAFFGQGTRLTVV.

This clonotype was observed many times. V gene TRBV20-1 combines with J gene TRBJ2-1, with 10 bases aligning to TRBD2. The germline gives CDR1 DFQATT, CDR2 SNEGSKA (reference sequence). This CDR3 region has 14 residues. The junction had 10 bases not matched to a gene; V was cut back by 6 bases and J by 8 bases. The CDR3 sequence: CSAVLAGRGDEQFF. The CDR3 DNA follows: TGCAGTGCAGTACTAGCGGGGCGTGGGGATGAGCAGTTCTTC.

As regards this clonotype: A junction end diverges from the germline sequence, so it may reflect a read error. The V gene is TRBV20-1, the J gene TRBJ1-1; no reliable D call. Germline lookup yields CDR1 DFQATT and CDR2 SNEGSKA (reference sequence). The CDR3 has 15 residues. CDR3 bases: TGCAGTGCTAGAGTTCTGCAGGCCCTGGGCACTGAAGCCTTCTTT. Protein: CSARVLQALGTEAFF.

The sample holds many counts of this clonotype. V and J are TRBV7-3 and TRBJ1-1, with 7 bases lining up with TRBD1. From germline, CDR1 is SGHTA and CDR2 FQGTGA. The CDR3 has 13 residues. The junction had 6 bases not matched to a gene; V was cut back by 8 bases and J by 3 bases. CDR3 coding DNA: TGTGCCAGCCGTGGGGACAGCTACACTGAAGCTTTCTTT. Translated: CASRGDSYTEAFF.

On this clonotype itself: This sequence is one base from a far larger clone and is likely a read error. This chain links TRBV5-4 with TRBJ2-1; TRBD2 matches 7 bases. After removal of 3 bases from V and 5 bases from J, the junction contained 5 bases not matched to a gene. The CDR3 has 14 residues. Looked up from germline, CDR1 is SGHNT and CDR2 is YYREEE (reference sequence). CDR3 bases: TGTGCCAGCAGCTGGACGGGAGGTCACAATGAGCAGTTCTTC. Translation gives CASSWTGGHNEQFF.

At least ten counts were recorded for this clonotype. The genes are TRBV3-1 and TRBJ1-1; D not resolved. Trimming took off 5 bases at V and 4 bases at J, with 14 bases between the two ends. CDR1 LGHDT and CDR2 YNNKEL come from the germline V gene (reference sequence). This CDR3 is built from 14 residues. The CDR3 DNA reads as TGTGCCAGCAGCAGACGGGCAGTGGGCACTGAAGCTTTCTTT. Translated: CASSRRAVGTEAFF.

This clonotype was observed at least ten times. CDR3 in amino acids: CASSHETGELFF. The CDR3 coding sequence is TGCGCCAGCAGCCATGAGACCGGGGAGCTGTTTTTT. The genes are TRBV4-1 and TRBJ2-2; D is undetermined. The CDR3 length is 12 residues. Germline assignment: CDR1 MGHRA and CDR2 YSYEKL. Between the trimmed V and J ends, which lost 3 bases and 5 bases, there was a span of 4 bases.

This clonotype was recorded many times. The CDR3, as DNA: TGTGCCAGCAGCTCCCCTAGCGGAAGCTCCTACAATGAGCAGTTCTTC. Its translation: CASSSPSGSSYNEQFF. The chain employs TRBV11-2 and TRBJ2-1; 7 bases fit TRBD2. CDR3 length: 16 residues. V was clipped by 4 bases and J by 0 bases; unmatched bases: 6. Germline V CDR1 and CDR2: SGHAT, FQNNGV.

This clonotype was counted at least ten times. This chain links TRBV28 with TRBJ1-1, with TRBD1 as a possible D gene (6 bases). The V gene lost 4 bases and the J gene lost 8 bases, with 17 bases spanning the gap. The CDR3 covers 14 residues. Germline assignment: CDR1 MDHEN and CDR2 SYDVKM. The CDR3 loop is CASSYSGGRGEAFF. CDR3 nucleotide sequence: TGTGCCAGCAGTTACTCGGGGGGGCGCGGGGAAGCTTTCTTT.

Of note for this clonotype: This may be a read error, as it is one base from a much larger clone. The rearrangement uses TRBV29-1 and TRBJ2-7; 8 bases are a match to TRBD1. Germline CDR1 SQVTM, CDR2 ANQGSEA. J was trimmed by 2 bases and V by 5 bases; bases with no gene match: 5. This CDR3 is built from 13 residues. This CDR3 is CSVIGTGAYEQYF. The CDR3 bases are TGCAGCGTTATCGGGACAGGTGCCTACGAGCAGTACTTC.

At least ten counts were recorded for this clonotype. The chain recombines TRBV29-1 with TRBJ2-1; 9 bases agree with TRBD1. V trimming: 7 bases; J trimming: 0 bases; junction bases outside the gene matches: 7. Germline V gives CDR1 SQVTM, CDR2 ANQGSEA. The length of the CDR3 is 15 residues. The CDR3 coding sequence is TGCAGCGCTCCGCGACAGGGGGGCTCCTACAATGAGCAGTTCTTC. As protein: CSAPRQGGSYNEQFF.

At least ten counts were recorded for this clonotype. V is TRBV7-9 and J is TRBJ2-1; D remains unclear. The ends were cut back, 5 bases at V and 10 bases at J, with 18 bases in the middle. Germline CDR1 SEHNR, CDR2 FQNEAQ (reference sequence). This CDR3 has 14 residues. The CDR3: CASSPGPQKGEQFF. The CDR3 DNA follows: TGTGCCAGCAGCCCTGGACCACAAAAAGGCGAGCAGTTCTTC.

The V and J genes are TRBV24-1 and TRBJ2-1; perhaps D is TRBD1 or TRBD2 (6 bases each). Trimming removed 6 bases from V and 7 bases from J, with 9 bases in between. CDR1 is KGHDR and CDR2 is SFDVKD in the germline V gene. This CDR3 has 12 residues. CDR3 coding DNA: TGTGCCACCAGTACAGGGAGGAATGAGCAGTTCTTC. As protein: CATSTGRNEQFF.